The next 12 T cell receptor beta chains were all read from a single sample in a study of cytomegalovirus exposure and HLA in healthy donors. Primers: 60 Vbeta forward and 13 Jbeta reverse. Using immunoSEQ multiplex PCR, the repertoire was profiled, and TCRdb retains in-frame clones only, with some absent. The data show roughly 60,000 clones, around three quarters seen once. What was sequenced was PBMCs. The receptors come from a woman aged 60-75 years in good health and CMV-seropositive.

Note on this clone: This is likely an artifact of a read error, given a far larger clone one base away. This rearrangement joins TRBV9 to TRBJ2-2; 7 bases line up with TRBD1. Germline CDR1 is SGDLS and CDR2 is YYNGEE. J gave up 6 bases and V 4 bases, and 12 bases lay outside the gene matches. The CDR3 length is 16 residues. The CDR3 bases are TGTGCCAGCAGCCTTTTAGACAGGGCGGCGGCCGGGGAGCTGTTTTTT. Translation: CASSLLDRAAAGELFF.

The chain carries TRBV7-2 and TRBJ1-5, with D hard to call. The CDR3 consists of 15 residues. From germline, CDR1 is SGHTA and CDR2 FQGNSA. Trimming pared 2 bases from V and 3 bases from J, leaving 11 bases between. The CDR3 protein is CASSLKGGSNQPQHF. The DNA of the CDR3 is TGTGCCAGCAGCTTAAAAGGCGGCTCCAATCAGCCCCAGCATTTT. The whole variable domain, remainder taken from reference TRBV7-2 and TRBJ1-5, is GAGVSQSPSNKVTEKGKDVELRCDPISGHTALYWYRQSLGQGLEFLIYFQGNSAPDKSGLPSDRFSAERTGGSVSTLTIQRTQQEDSAVYLCASSLKGGSNQPQHFGDGTRLSIL.

A few counts support this clone. The V call is TRBV29-1, the J call TRBJ1-1; tentatively, D is TRBD1 (6 bases). CDR1 is SQVTM, CDR2 ANQGSEA, per germline. V gave up 4 bases and J gave up 1 base, with 7 bases separating them. The CDR3 length is 12 residues. The CDR3 coding sequence is TGCAGCGTTGCAGGGGCGAACACTGAAGCTTTCTTT. It yields the protein CSVAGANTEAFF.

This clone has just one count. The rearrangement links TRBV18 to TRBJ1-6; 8 bases are shared with TRBD1. The germline V gene has CDR1 KGHSH and CDR2 LQKENI. The J segment lost 10 bases and the V segment lost 2 bases, leaving 13 bases of the junction unmatched. The CDR3 contains 17 residues. The CDR3 protein is CASSPAYQGAQGSPLHF. Here the CDR3 DNA reads TGTGCCAGCTCACCAGCGTACCAGGGGGCCCAGGGGTCACCCCTCCACTTT.

The chain combines TRBV5-1 with TRBJ2-1; D perhaps matches TRBD1 (6 bases). This CDR3 has 13 amino acids. Per the germline V gene, CDR1 is SGHRS and CDR2 is YFSETQ. V lost 0 bases and J 6 bases, leaving 7 bases between the germline ends. The CDR3 DNA follows: TGCGCCAGCAGCTTGGGACAGGCCAATGAGCAGTTCTTC. It encodes CASSLGQANEQFF.

The chain carries TRBV5-4 and TRBJ2-3, with 14 nucleotides matching TRBD2. V shed 4 bases, J shed 3 bases, and the junction held 4 bases outside the gene matches. The CDR3 runs 16 residues. Germline assignment: CDR1 SGHNT and CDR2 YYREEE (reference sequence). CDR3 residues: CASSTRTSGGTDTQYF. The DNA of the CDR3 is TGTGCCAGCAGCACCCGGACTAGCGGGGGGACAGATACGCAGTATTTT.

The CDR3 sequence is CASSLSPAGYTGELFF. The CDR3 nucleotides are TGTGCCAGCAGCTTATCCCCAGCGGGGTACACCGGGGAGCTGTTTTTT. This sequence joins TRBV11-2 and TRBJ2-2; 7 bases align to TRBD2. V was pared by 2 bases and J by 3 bases, with 6 bases of the junction left unmatched. The CDR3 contains 16 residues. Germline V gene data show CDR1 as SGHAT and CDR2 as FQNNGV.

The chain carries TRBV13 and TRBJ1-5, with D possibly matching TRBD1 (6 bases). The CDR3 length is 12 residues. The V gene lost 0 bases and the J gene lost 12 bases, with 9 bases spanning the gap. Per the germline V gene, CDR1 is PRHDT and CDR2 is FYEKMQ (reference sequence). The CDR3 bases are TGTGCCAGCAGCTTAGGGAAGGGGGTCCAGCATTTT. It yields the protein CASSLGKGVQHF.

DNA of the CDR3: TGTGCCAGCAGCTTGGCCGAGAGAAACACCATATATTTT. Translation gives CASSLAERNTIYF. The J gene is TRBJ1-3, the V gene TRBV5-6; D unclear. The germline V gene has CDR1 SGHDT and CDR2 YYEEEE. Trimming pared 0 bases from V and 5 bases from J, leaving 6 bases between. The CDR3 loop spans 13 amino acids.

The chain employs TRBV6-6 and TRBJ2-7; 10 bases line up with TRBD1. CDR1 and CDR2 (germline): MNHNY, SVGAGI (reference sequence). CDR3 length: 15 amino acids. Losses at the gene ends were 6 bases for V and 2 bases for J; bases not matched to a gene: 7. Here the CDR3 DNA reads TGTGCCAGCAGGCAACCGGGACAGGGGACCTACGAGCAGTACTTC. Translated, it gives CASRQPGQGTYEQYF.

This rearrangement joins TRBV7-9 to TRBJ1-2; the D is unclear. V gave up 4 bases and J gave up 10 bases, with 16 bases separating them. Germline CDR1 and CDR2: SEHNR and FQNEAQ (reference sequence). The CDR3 sequence is 13 residues long. The CDR3 sequence is CASSSLSSGDYTF. CDR3 DNA sequence: TGTGCCAGCAGCTCCCTCTCGTCGGGTGACTACACCTTC.

The chain carries TRBV7-3 and TRBJ2-1; TRBD1 is a possible D gene (5 bases). This CDR3 has 14 residues. CDR1 and CDR2 (germline): SGHTA, FQGTGA. Trimming took 1 base from V and 6 from J, leaving 10 bases between them. CDR3 residues: CASSLRAGRNEQFF. The CDR3 coding sequence is TGTGCCAGCAGCTTAAGGGCAGGGCGCAATGAGCAGTTCTTC.